The 30 T cell receptor beta chains below come from one sample, sequenced in a study of neurological immune-mediated disorders. TCRdb reprocessed the 5' RACE reads with MiXCR, giving one entry per CDR3 protein. The sample lists 20,000 or so distinct CDR3 sequences, roughly 15% occurring once. The specimen was PBMCs. The receptors here all came from a female donor with HTLV-1-associated myelopathy (HAM/TSP).

The rearrangement joins TRBV20-1 to TRBJ1-3; 9 positions match TRBD1. CDR3 length: 14 amino acids. Trimming removed 6 bases from V and 1 base from J; junction bases left unmatched: 4. Germline V lookup: CDR1 DFQATT, CDR2 SNEGSKA (reference sequence). The CDR3 bases are TGCAGTGCCCCGGGACAGGGTTCTGGAAACACCATATATTTT. Translated, it gives CSAPGQGSGNTIYF.

This chain joins TRBV20-1 and TRBJ2-1; TRBD2 matches at 8 bases. The germline V gene encodes CDR1 DFQATT and CDR2 SNEGSKA (reference sequence). Trimming took 5 bases from V and 2 from J; bases not matched to a gene: 8. The length of the CDR3 is 15 residues. The chain's CDR3 is CSAQGPGGAYNEQFF. The DNA for the CDR3 is TGCAGTGCTCAGGGTCCGGGGGGGGCCTACAATGAGCAGTTCTTC.

This clonotype was counted many times. The CDR3 loop reads CASSLSGTSSYNEQFF. CDR3 in DNA: TGTGCCAGCAGCTTAAGTGGGACCTCCTCCTACAATGAGCAGTTCTTC. The chain is built from TRBV7-6 and TRBJ2-1; D may match TRBD1 or TRBD2 (5 bases each). Germline V gene data show CDR1 as SGHVS and CDR2 as FNYEAQ. The length of the CDR3 is 16 residues. Trimming pared 2 bases from V and 0 bases from J, leaving 11 bases between.

This clonotype was observed many times. This chain joins TRBV3-1 and TRBJ1-6; the D is unclear. Looked up from germline, CDR1 is LGHDT and CDR2 is YNNKEL (reference sequence). The CDR3 length is 17 residues. V lost 2 bases and J lost 7, with 18 bases in between. In nucleotides, the CDR3 is TGTGCCAGCAGCCAACGTGTGGGCACAAACGGGAATTCACCCCTCCACTTT. Residues: CASSQRVGTNGNSPLHF.

This clonotype has ten or more counts. The chain couples TRBV7-9 to TRBJ1-2, with TRBD1 identical over 8 bases. This CDR3 has 14 residues. The germline V gene encodes CDR1 SEHNR and CDR2 FQNEAQ (reference sequence). J gave up 4 bases and V 4 bases, and 5 bases lay outside the gene matches. For the CDR3, the DNA is TGTGCCAGCAGCTCGACAGGGGTAGGCTATGGCTACACCTTC. Translation gives CASSSTGVGYGYTF.

Many counts were recorded for this clonotype. Its ends do not fully match the called genes, so a read error is possible. J is TRBJ1-1 and V is TRBV7-7; D is possibly TRBD1 (5 bases). The CDR3 is made up of 13 amino acids. The germline V gene has CDR1 SSHAT and CDR2 FNYEAQ (reference sequence). The CDR3 DNA reads TGTGCTAGCAGCGTCAGGGTAAACACTGAAGCTTTCTTT. This translates into CASSVRVNTEAFF.

This clonotype qualifies as medium-sized (0.01 to 0.1%). J is TRBJ1-2 and V is TRBV29-1; D is unclear. V was cut by 2 bases and J by 10 bases, with 8 bases left in between. Per germline, CDR1 SQVTM and CDR2 ANQGSEA. This CDR3 is built from 10 residues. The CDR3 loop reads CSVEHGAYTF. DNA of the CDR3: TGCAGCGTTGAACATGGCGCCTACACCTTC.

This clonotype was counted ten times or more. The gene calls are TRBV5-1 and TRBJ2-7, with 16 nucleotides matching TRBD2. Germline trimming cut 0 bases from V and 2 bases from J; bases unmatched to any gene: 2. This CDR3 contains 17 residues. Germline assignment: CDR1 SGHRS and CDR2 YFSETQ. This CDR3 is CASSLAGTSGGAYEQYF. CDR3 nucleotides: TGCGCCAGCAGCTTGGCCGGGACTAGCGGGGGGGCCTACGAGCAGTACTTC.

This clonotype has ten or more counts. The chain joins TRBV12-3 or TRBV12-4 to TRBJ2-5; the match to TRBD1 covers 7 bases. The trim removed 5 bases at V and 1 base at J, leaving 4 bases unmatched. The CDR3 has 14 residues. The CDR3 DNA sequence: TGTGCCAGCAGTCGACAGGGCGTCCAAGAGACCCAGTACTTC. It is translated as CASSRQGVQETQYF.

The V and J genes are TRBV30 and TRBJ2-7; D ambiguous. The CDR3 covers 11 residues. The germline V gene has CDR1 GTSNPN and CDR2 SVGIG (reference sequence). Trimming left V 2 bases short and J 3 bases short, with 5 bases between. CDR3 loop: CAWSRSYEQYF. CDR3 bases: TGTGCCTGGAGTCGGAGCTACGAGCAGTACTTC.

The J gene is TRBJ2-3, the V gene TRBV20-1, with 12 bases aligning to TRBD2. Germline-derived CDR1 and CDR2 are DFQATT and SNEGSKA (reference sequence). The CDR3 runs to 13 residues. J lost 4 bases, V lost 6 bases, and 2 bases had no gene match. The CDR3 DNA is TGCAGTGCCCTAGCGGGGGGGCCAGATACGCAGTATTTT. Amino acids: CSALAGGPDTQYF.

This clonotype showed up many times. V usage is TRBV7-2 and J usage is TRBJ2-7, with D unresolved. Germline V gene data show CDR1 as SGHTA and CDR2 as FQGNSA. The CDR3 contains 11 residues. Trimming shortened V by 3 bases and J by 3 bases, and 3 bases separated the two germline ends. The DNA for the CDR3 is TGTGCCAGCAGCTTGCTCTACGAGCAGTACTTC. Amino acids: CASSLLYEQYF.

The sample holds many counts of this clonotype. This chain uses TRBV18 with TRBJ2-7; TRBD2 might be the D (6 bases). The CDR3 is 14 amino acids. Germline CDR1 and CDR2: KGHSH and LQKENI. V lost 0 bases and J 3 bases, leaving 9 bases between the germline ends. CDR3 region: CASSPPGTYYEQYF. The DNA for the CDR3 is TGTGCCAGCTCACCACCGGGGACTTACTACGAGCAGTACTTC. Full variable domain (missing parts from reference TRBV18 and TRBJ2-7): NAGVMQNPRHLVRRRGQEARLRCSPMKGHSHVYWYRQLPEEGLKFMVYLQKENIIDESGMPKERFSAEFPKEGPSILRIQQVVRGDSAAYFCASSPPGTYYEQYFGPGTRLTVT.

This clonotype was found many times. The chain couples TRBV20-1 to TRBJ1-2; maybe TRBD1 (6 bases). This CDR3 spans 13 amino acids. Germline V lookup: CDR1 DFQATT, CDR2 SNEGSKA (reference sequence). CDR3 in DNA: TGCACTCCCCGGGCGGGGGGCGACTATGGCTACACCTTC. As protein: CTPRAGGDYGYTF.

This clonotype was counted many times. The chain uses TRBV6-5 and TRBJ2-1, with TRBD2 matching over 9 bases. The CDR3 sequence is 13 residues long. V gave up 5 bases and J gave up 10 bases; unmatched junction bases: 6. Germline V CDR1 and CDR2: MNHEY, SVGAGI. The CDR3 is CASSQERGDEQFF. The CDR3, as DNA: TGTGCCAGCAGTCAAGAGCGGGGGGACGAGCAGTTCTTC.

The chain has TRBV27 and TRBJ2-7; tentative D call: TRBD2 (7 bases). The germline V gene encodes CDR1 MNHEY and CDR2 SMNVEV (reference sequence). V shed 9 bases and J shed 0 bases, with 18 bases lying between them. The CDR3 length is 15 residues. CDR3 in amino acids: CASKGGGGTSYEQYF. CDR3 DNA: TGTGCCAGTAAAGGGGGGGGCGGGACCTCCTACGAGCAGTACTTC.

The sample holds many counts of this clonotype. This chain connects TRBV4-2 to TRBJ2-7; weak D call: TRBD1 (5 bases). Germline lookup yields CDR1 LGHNA and CDR2 YNFKEQ. CDR3 length equals 14 residues. V lost 5 bases and J lost 2, with 13 bases in between. CDR3 sequence reads: CASSSYPGTYEQYF. Here the CDR3 DNA reads TGTGCCAGCAGCTCCTACCCAGGGACCTACGAGCAGTACTTC.

The gene calls are TRBV29-1 and TRBJ1-4, with 7 bases aligning to TRBD1. Trimming removed 7 bases from V and 4 bases from J; junction bases left unmatched: 6. Germline CDR1 SQVTM, CDR2 ANQGSEA. CDR3 size: 13 residues. The CDR3 coding sequence is TGCAGCGCCGCCAGACAGGGTAATGAAAAACTGTTTTTT. This sequence encodes CSAARQGNEKLFF.

Ten or more counts support this clonotype. The chain employs TRBV20-1 and TRBJ2-3; D is undetermined. The germline V gene has CDR1 DFQATT and CDR2 SNEGSKA (reference sequence). The CDR3 spans 10 residues. Trimming took off 3 bases at V and 6 bases at J, with 4 bases between the two ends. The CDR3 coding sequence is TGCAGTGCTAGTCCGGATACGCAGTATTTT. Translation: CSASPDTQYF.

This clonotype was seen repeatedly, ten times or more. The V and J genes are TRBV7-3 and TRBJ2-1; D possibly corresponds to TRBD2 (6 bases). V lost 10 bases and J lost 0, with 22 bases in between. Germline lookup yields CDR1 SGHTA and CDR2 FQGTGA. CDR3 length: 17 amino acids. As DNA, the CDR3 is TGTGCCACCTCACCCGAGGAGGCGGGACCCTCCTACAATGAGCAGTTCTTC. Translating it yields CATSPEEAGPSYNEQFF.

This clonotype was seen at least ten times. The rearrangement joins TRBV20-1 to TRBJ2-7, with a possible D match to TRBD2 (6 bases). This CDR3 has 15 amino acids. Between the trimmed V and J ends, which lost 6 bases and 4 bases, there was a span of 22 bases. The germline CDR1 and CDR2 sequences are DFQATT and SNEGSKA (reference sequence). CDR3 sequence (DNA): TGCAGTGCCACCCCCCTTGCGGGGAACGTTTACGAGCAGTACTTC. Translated, it gives CSATPLAGNVYEQYF.

Many counts were recorded for this clonotype. V is TRBV20-1 and J is TRBJ1-6, with D perhaps TRBD1 (5 bases). This CDR3 spans 16 amino acids. The V end lost 1 base, the J end lost 1 base, and 11 bases lay between the germline ends. Germline CDR1 reads DFQATT; CDR2 reads SNEGSKA (reference sequence). The CDR3 sequence is CSARVSGGSYNSPLHF. DNA of the CDR3: TGCAGTGCTAGAGTCAGTGGGGGTTCCTATAATTCACCCCTCCACTTT.

This clonotype was recorded many times. The chain couples TRBV2 to TRBJ2-3, with 10 nucleotides matching TRBD2. Germline V CDR1 and CDR2: SNHLY, FYNNEI. J gave up 4 bases and V 5 bases, and 6 bases lay outside the gene matches. The CDR3 sequence is 15 residues long. CDR3 DNA sequence: TGTGCCAGCAGTAGTTTAGCGGGGGGCGCAGATACGCAGTATTTT. It codes for CASSSLAGGADTQYF.

In its sample, this clonotype was seen many times. CDR3 DNA: TGTGCCAGCAGACAAGGACAGGTTCAAGAGACCCAGTACTTC. Residues: CASRQGQVQETQYF. V gene TRBV5-5 combines with J gene TRBJ2-5, with 7 bases aligning to TRBD1. The CDR3 spans 14 residues. J gave up 2 bases and V 5 bases, and 6 bases lay outside the gene matches. The germline V gene encodes CDR1 SGHKS and CDR2 YYEKEE (reference sequence).

Here the CDR3 reads CSARDTEAFF. CDR3 sequence (DNA): TGCAGTGCTAGGGACACTGAAGCTTTCTTT. The rearrangement links TRBV20-1 to TRBJ1-1; the D is unclear. The CDR3 has 10 residues. Germline values: CDR1 DFQATT, CDR2 SNEGSKA (reference sequence). V was pared by 3 bases and J by 3 bases, with 2 bases between.

At least ten counts were recorded for this clonotype. The genes are TRBV28 and TRBJ1-2; D gene uncertain. The germline V gene encodes CDR1 MDHEN and CDR2 SYDVKM. The CDR3 contains 15 residues. V was trimmed by 7 bases and J by 0 bases, leaving 15 bases between them. The CDR3 spells CASTPPGGSNYGYTF. In DNA form, the CDR3 reads TGTGCCAGCACCCCCCCGGGCGGATCTAACTATGGCTACACCTTC.

At least ten counts were recorded for this clonotype. The gene calls are TRBV5-5 and TRBJ1-5; D is undetermined. The V end lost 0 bases, the J end lost 7 bases, and 5 bases lay between the germline ends. This CDR3 has 12 amino acids. Germline V gene sequence: CDR1 SGHKS, CDR2 YYEKEE (reference sequence). The chain's CDR3 is CASSLVGQPQHF. In DNA, the CDR3 is TGTGCCAGCAGCTTGGTGGGGCAGCCCCAGCATTTT.

By proportion, this clonotype is medium-sized. The chain employs TRBV7-9 and TRBJ1-1; D remains ambiguous. The CDR3 is 13 residues long. The germline V gene has CDR1 SEHNR and CDR2 FQNEAQ (reference sequence). The ends were cut back, 1 base at V and 1 base at J, with 4 bases in the middle. The CDR3 DNA is TGTGCCAGCAGCTTAGAAGGGAACACTGAAGCTTTCTTT. Translated, it gives CASSLEGNTEAFF.

V usage is TRBV7-2 and J usage is TRBJ2-2; no clear D. The CDR3 has 14 amino acids. Germline CDR1 and CDR2: SGHTA and FQGNSA. V was shortened by 5 bases and J by 6 bases, with 13 bases between the two germline ends. The CDR3 protein is CASSIRVEAGELFF. In nucleotides, the CDR3 is TGTGCCAGCAGCATACGGGTCGAAGCCGGGGAGCTGTTTTTT.

This clonotype was recorded at least ten times. The chain uses TRBV9 and TRBJ1-2, with 12 bases matching TRBD1. The ends lost 0 bases at V and 8 bases at J; junction bases unmatched: 5. CDR3 length: 15 residues. Per the germline V gene, CDR1 is SGDLS and CDR2 is YYNGEE. The CDR3 DNA is TGTGCCAGCAGCGTAGCCGGGACAGGGGGCAAGGGCTACACCTTC. This translates into CASSVAGTGGKGYTF.